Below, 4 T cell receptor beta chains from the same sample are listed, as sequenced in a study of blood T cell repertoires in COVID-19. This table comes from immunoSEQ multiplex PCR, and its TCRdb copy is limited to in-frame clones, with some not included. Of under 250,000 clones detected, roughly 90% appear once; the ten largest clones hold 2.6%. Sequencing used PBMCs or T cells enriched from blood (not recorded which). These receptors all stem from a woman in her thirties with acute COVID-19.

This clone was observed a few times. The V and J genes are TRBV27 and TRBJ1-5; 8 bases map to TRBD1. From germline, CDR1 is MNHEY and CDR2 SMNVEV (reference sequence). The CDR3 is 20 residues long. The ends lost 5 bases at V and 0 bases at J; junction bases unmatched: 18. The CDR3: CASSIPQGGPLVYSNQPQHF. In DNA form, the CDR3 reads TGTGCCAGCAGTATACCACAGGGGGGCCCTTTAGTTTATAGCAATCAGCCCCAGCATTTT.

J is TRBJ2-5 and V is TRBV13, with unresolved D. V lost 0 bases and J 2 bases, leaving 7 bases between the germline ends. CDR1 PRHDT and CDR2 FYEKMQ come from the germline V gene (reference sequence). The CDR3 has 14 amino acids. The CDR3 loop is CASSLGEFQETQYF. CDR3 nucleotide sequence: TGTGCCAGCAGCTTAGGAGAGTTTCAAGAGACCCAGTACTTC.

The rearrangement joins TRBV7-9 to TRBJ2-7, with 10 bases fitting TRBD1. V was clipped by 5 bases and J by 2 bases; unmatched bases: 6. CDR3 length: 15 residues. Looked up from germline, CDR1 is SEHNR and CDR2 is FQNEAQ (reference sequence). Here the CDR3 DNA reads TGTGCCAGCAGCCGGACAGGGGGTATCCCCTACGAGCAGTACTTC. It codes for CASSRTGGIPYEQYF.

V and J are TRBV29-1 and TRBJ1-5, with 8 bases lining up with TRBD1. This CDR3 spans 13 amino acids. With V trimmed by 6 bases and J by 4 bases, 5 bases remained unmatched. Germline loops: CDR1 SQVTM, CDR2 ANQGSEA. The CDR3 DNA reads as TGCAGCGTAAGACAGGGGAAAAATCAGCCCCAGCATTTT. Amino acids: CSVRQGKNQPQHF.